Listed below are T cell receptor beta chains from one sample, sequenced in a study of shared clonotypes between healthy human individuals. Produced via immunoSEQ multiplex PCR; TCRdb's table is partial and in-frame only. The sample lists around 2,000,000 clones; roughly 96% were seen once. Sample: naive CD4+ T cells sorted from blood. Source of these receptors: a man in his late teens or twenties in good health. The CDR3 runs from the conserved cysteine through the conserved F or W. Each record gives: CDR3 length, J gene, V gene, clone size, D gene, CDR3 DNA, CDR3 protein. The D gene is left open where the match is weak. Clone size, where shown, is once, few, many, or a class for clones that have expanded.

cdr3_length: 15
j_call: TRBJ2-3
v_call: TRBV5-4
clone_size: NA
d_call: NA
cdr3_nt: TGTGCCAGCAGCTTGGACTCCGCGGGCACAGATACGCAGTATTTT
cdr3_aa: CASSLDSAGTDTQYF

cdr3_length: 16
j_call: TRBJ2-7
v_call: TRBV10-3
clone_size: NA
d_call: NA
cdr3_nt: TGTGCCATCAGTCCCAGCTTCGCGCTGAGCTCCTACGAGCAGTACTTC
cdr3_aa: CAISPSFALSSYEQYF

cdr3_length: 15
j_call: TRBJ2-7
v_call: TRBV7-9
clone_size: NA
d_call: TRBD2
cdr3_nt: TGTGCCAGCAGCTTAAGACTAGCGGCCTCCTACGAGCAGTACTTC
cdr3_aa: CASSLRLAASYEQYF

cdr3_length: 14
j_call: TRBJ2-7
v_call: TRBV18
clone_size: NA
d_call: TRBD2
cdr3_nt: TGTGCCAGCTCAGTTAGCGGGACGGTTTACGAGCAGTACTTC
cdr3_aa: CASSVSGTVYEQYF

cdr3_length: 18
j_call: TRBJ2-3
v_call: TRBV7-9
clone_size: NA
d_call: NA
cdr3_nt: TGTGCCAGCAGCCCCCGACCCCCGGCCGGGCAGAGCACAGATACGCAGTATTTT
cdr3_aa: CASSPRPPAGQSTDTQYF

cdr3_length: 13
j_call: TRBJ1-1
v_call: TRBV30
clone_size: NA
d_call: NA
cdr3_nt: TGTGCCTGGAGTCCGAGCCGGAACACTGAAGCTTTCTTT
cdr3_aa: CAWSPSRNTEAFF

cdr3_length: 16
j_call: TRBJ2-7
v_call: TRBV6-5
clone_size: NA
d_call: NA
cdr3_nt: TGTGCCAGCAGTTACTCGAACGGGAAGAGTGCCCACGAGCAGTACTTC
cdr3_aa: CASSYSNGKSAHEQYF

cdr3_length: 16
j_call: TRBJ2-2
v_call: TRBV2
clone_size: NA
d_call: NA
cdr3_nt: TGTGCCAGCAGTGAAAAAAGGGTTATGGACACCGGGGAGCTGTTTTTT
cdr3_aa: CASSEKRVMDTGELFF

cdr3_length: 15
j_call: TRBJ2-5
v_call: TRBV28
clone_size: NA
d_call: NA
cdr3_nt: TGTGCCAGCAGTTCTCCCAGGGGGGCCCAAGAGACCCAGTACTTC
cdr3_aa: CASSSPRGAQETQYF

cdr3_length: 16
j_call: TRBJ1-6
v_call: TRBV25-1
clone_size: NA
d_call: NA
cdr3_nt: TGTGCCAGCAGGGAGGGGGGGAGCTCCTATAATTCACCCCTCCACTTT
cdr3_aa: CASREGGSSYNSPLHF

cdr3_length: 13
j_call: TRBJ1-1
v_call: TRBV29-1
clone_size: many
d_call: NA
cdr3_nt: TGCAGCGTTGTGGAGCAGCTGGGCACTGAAGCTTTCTTT
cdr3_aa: CSVVEQLGTEAFF

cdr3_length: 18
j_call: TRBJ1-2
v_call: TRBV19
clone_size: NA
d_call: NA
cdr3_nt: TGTGCCAGTAGTATAGATCTGGCCAGGGAACATCCTAACTATGGCTACACCTTC
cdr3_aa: CASSIDLAREHPNYGYTF

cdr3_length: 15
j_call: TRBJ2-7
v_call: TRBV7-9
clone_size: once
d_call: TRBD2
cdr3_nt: TGTGCCAGCAGCCGGACTAGCGGGAGTCACTACGAGCAGTACTTC
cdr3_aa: CASSRTSGSHYEQYF

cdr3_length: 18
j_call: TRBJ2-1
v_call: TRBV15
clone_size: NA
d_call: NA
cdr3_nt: TGTGCCACCAGCAGAGCTCCTTCAACCGGGACGCGAGATAATGAGCAGTTCTTC
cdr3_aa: CATSRAPSTGTRDNEQFF

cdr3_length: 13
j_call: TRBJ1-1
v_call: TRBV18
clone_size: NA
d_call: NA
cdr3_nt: TGTGCCAGCCGGGGGCTCCTACACACTGAAGCTTTCTTT
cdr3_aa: CASRGLLHTEAFF

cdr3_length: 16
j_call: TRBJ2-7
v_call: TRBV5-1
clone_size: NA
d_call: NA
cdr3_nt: TGCGCCAGCAGCTTGGCCAGAGGGAGAGACGACTACGAGCAGTACTTC
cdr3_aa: CASSLARGRDDYEQYF

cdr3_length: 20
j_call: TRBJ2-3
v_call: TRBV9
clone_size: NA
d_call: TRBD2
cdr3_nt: TGTGCCAGCAGCCCACGAAGAATCCTAGCGGGGGGTTCAGGTACAGATACGCAGTATTTT
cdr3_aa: CASSPRRILAGGSGTDTQYF

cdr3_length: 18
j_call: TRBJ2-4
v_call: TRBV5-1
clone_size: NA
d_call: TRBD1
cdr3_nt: TGCGCCAGCAGCTTGGTCGGGGTGACAGGGGGCGCAAAAAACATTCAGTACTTC
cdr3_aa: CASSLVGVTGGAKNIQYF

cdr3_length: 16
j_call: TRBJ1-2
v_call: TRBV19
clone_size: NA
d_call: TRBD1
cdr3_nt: TGTGCCAGTAGCCGGGACAGGGTCGCCTTGGGTGATGGCTACACCTTC
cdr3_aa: CASSRDRVALGDGYTF

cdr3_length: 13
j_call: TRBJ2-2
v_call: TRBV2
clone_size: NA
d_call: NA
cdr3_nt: TGTGCCAGCAGCGGCAAGCGCACCGGGGAGCTGTTTTTT
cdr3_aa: CASSGKRTGELFF

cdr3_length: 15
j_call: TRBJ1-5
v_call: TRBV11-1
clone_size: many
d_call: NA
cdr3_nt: TGTGCCAGCAGCCAGGACGGTAACCCCAATCAGCCCCAGCATTTT
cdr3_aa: CASSQDGNPNQPQHF

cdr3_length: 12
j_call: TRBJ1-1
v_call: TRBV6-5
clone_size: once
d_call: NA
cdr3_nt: TGTGCCAGCAGTTCAGGTGGGACTGAAGCTTTCTTT
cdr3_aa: CASSSGGTEAFF

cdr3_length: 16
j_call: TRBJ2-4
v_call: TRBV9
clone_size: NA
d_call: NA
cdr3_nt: TGTGCCAGCAGCGTCCGGGACACACTAGCCAAAAACATTCAGTACTTC
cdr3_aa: CASSVRDTLAKNIQYF

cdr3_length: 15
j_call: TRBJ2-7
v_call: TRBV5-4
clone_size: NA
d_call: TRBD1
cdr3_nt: TGTGCCAGCAGCCTTAAGGGACAGGGTCCCTACGAGCAGTACTTC
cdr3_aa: CASSLKGQGPYEQYF

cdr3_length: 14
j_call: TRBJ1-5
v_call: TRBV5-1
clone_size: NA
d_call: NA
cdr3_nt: TGCGCCAGCAGCTTCGGGGCTAGCAATCAGCCCCAGCATTTT
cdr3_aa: CASSFGASNQPQHF

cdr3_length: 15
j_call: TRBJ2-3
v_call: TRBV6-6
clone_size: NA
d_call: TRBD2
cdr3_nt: TGTGCCAGCAGTTACGCAGCGGGGGCCACAGATACGCAGTATTTT
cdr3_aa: CASSYAAGATDTQYF